These 8 T cell receptor beta chains were all obtained from the same sample, sequenced in a study of cytomegalovirus exposure and HLA in healthy donors. 60 Vbeta and 13 Jbeta primers were used in PCR. Generated by immunoSEQ multiplex PCR, the TCRdb table keeps only in-frame clones and is missing some. The profile shows about 89,000 clones, 85% of them singletons. Sequencing input: PBMCs. Receptors were obtained from a man aged 40-49 years in good health and CMV-seropositive.

In this sample, this clone turned up a few times. This sequence joins TRBV6-4 and TRBJ1-6; a possible D gene is TRBD1 (6 bases). The CDR3 has 13 residues. CDR1 MRHNA and CDR2 SNTAGT come from the germline V gene. Trimming shortened V by 8 bases and J by 4 bases, and 9 bases separated the two germline ends. CDR3 sequence: CASGQLYNSPLHF. CDR3 in DNA: TGTGCCAGCGGACAGCTTTATAATTCACCCCTCCACTTT.

V gene TRBV7-8 combines with J gene TRBJ1-4; a weak D match, TRBD1 (5 bases). Germline assignment: CDR1 SGHVS and CDR2 FQNEAQ. The CDR3 covers 15 residues. V was pared by 0 bases and J by 4 bases, with 9 bases between. DNA of the CDR3: TGTGCCAGCAGCTTAGCGGCCAGGGTTAATGAAAAACTGTTTTTT. The encoded protein is CASSLAARVNEKLFF.

The count of this clone is one. The chain uses TRBV6-1 and TRBJ2-1, with a weak D call TRBD1 (5 bases). The CDR3 has 15 residues. Trimming cost V 4 bases and J 7 bases, with 17 bases left between them. Germline CDR1 reads MNHNS; CDR2 reads SASEGT. The CDR3 is CASSVTDTLPNEQFF. CDR3 DNA: TGTGCCAGCAGTGTTACGGACACCCTTCCAAATGAGCAGTTCTTC.

The J gene is TRBJ1-1, the V gene TRBV19, with D uncertain. Germline V gene lookup returns CDR1 LNHDA and CDR2 SQIVND (reference sequence). This CDR3 comprises 15 residues. V gave up 6 bases and J gave up 5 bases, with 19 bases separating them. The CDR3 bases are TGTGCCAGTAGGACGAATGTGGCTTCGAGGACTGAAGCTTTCTTT. Protein product: CASRTNVASRTEAFF.

The chain links TRBV5-6 to TRBJ1-3; D gene ambiguous. The CDR3 length is 15 residues. Germline V gene sequence: CDR1 SGHDT, CDR2 YYEEEE. V lost 4 bases, J lost 0 bases, and 11 bases lay in between. The CDR3 is CASSVQFLSGNTIYF. CDR3 DNA: TGTGCCAGCAGCGTACAGTTCCTCTCTGGAAACACCATATATTTT. The full variable domain, rest sourced from reference TRBV5-6 and TRBJ1-3, is DAGVTQSPTHLIKTRGQQVTLRCSPKSGHDTVSWYQQALGQGPQFIFQYYEEEERQRGNFPDRFSGHQFPNYSSELNVNALLLGDSALYLCASSVQFLSGNTIYFGEGSWLTVV.

This clone was picked up one time. V and J are TRBV11-3 and TRBJ2-1, with TRBD1 identical over 8 bases. Germline V gene sequence: CDR1 SGHNT, CDR2 YENEEA. Trimming at V came to 5 bases and at J to 4 bases, leaving 7 bases not matched to a gene. The CDR3 is 15 residues long. DNA for the CDR3: TGTGCCAGCAGCCTAGGGCAGGGGGCTTACAATGAGCAGTTCTTC. Amino acid sequence: CASSLGQGAYNEQFF.

This clone has just a few counts. The V and J genes are TRBV11-2 and TRBJ2-3; D is uncertain. Germline CDR1 reads SGHAT; CDR2 reads FQNNGV. This CDR3 region has 14 residues. The V and J ends lost 0 bases and 5 bases respectively, with 9 bases between them. The DNA of the CDR3 is TGTGCCAGCAGCTTAGATCGCGGAGAAGATACGCAGTATTTT. Translated: CASSLDRGEDTQYF. Full variable domain (missing parts from reference TRBV11-2 and TRBJ2-3): EAGVAQSPRYKIIEKRQSVAFWCNPISGHATLYWYQQILGQGPKLLIQFQNNGVVDDSQLPKDRFSAERLKGVDSTLKIQPAKLEDSAVYLCASSLDRGEDTQYFGPGTRLTVL.

The chain links TRBV5-1 to TRBJ1-1; no definite D call. Germline assignment: CDR1 SGHRS and CDR2 YFSETQ. The ends were cut back, 2 bases at V and 2 bases at J, with 7 bases in the middle. The CDR3 is 13 amino acids. This CDR3 is CASSFSVNTEAFF. The DNA of the CDR3 is TGCGCCAGCAGCTTTTCTGTTAACACTGAAGCTTTCTTT.